This is a list of T cell receptor beta chains from one sample in a study of T cell responses to AZD1222 COVID-19 vaccine. The data were produced by immunoSEQ multiplex PCR, yet TCRdb's version contains in-frame clones alone and is incomplete. The data contain some 140,000 clones, roughly 90% of them singletons. Sequencing was performed on peripheral blood, taken on day 0 of AZD1222 vaccination. The receptors stem from an adult in good health. The CDR3 runs from the conserved cysteine through the conserved F or W. Fields, in order: CDR3 DNA, CDR3 protein, J gene, clone size, D gene, V gene. D genes are given only for firm matches. The listing skips clone size in some rows; elsewhere it reads once, few, many or a size class.

TGTGCCAGCAGCTTGGAACGGGACAGGGACCACGAGCAGTACTTC	CASSLERDRDHEQYF	TRBJ2-7	.	TRBD1	TRBV5-4
TGTGCCAGCAGTCTGAATTCACCCCTCCACTTT	CASSLNSPLHF	TRBJ1-6	.	.	TRBV6-5
TGCGCCAGCAGCCAACCAAAGGGAGAGGCAGATACGCAGTATTTT	CASSQPKGEADTQYF	TRBJ2-3	.	.	TRBV4-1
TGTGTCACAACGGGACTCCAGAGCCCTGAAGCTTTCTTT	CVTTGLQSPEAFF	TRBJ1-1	.	.	TRBV21-1
TGTGCCAGCAGTGATACTAGCGGGGAGACCTACAATGAGCAGTTCTTC	CASSDTSGETYNEQFF	TRBJ2-1	.	TRBD2	TRBV6-4
TGTGCCAGCAGTTTACGCCCGCTGACTGACTATGGCTACACCTTC	CASSLRPLTDYGYTF	TRBJ1-2	.	.	TRBV28
TGTGCCAGTGGTGGAGGGGGCGTCTACGAGCAGTACTTC	CASGGGGVYEQYF	TRBJ2-7	.	.	TRBV19
TGTGCCAGCATCCGCCGAGGGGGAACTGAAGCTTTCTTT	CASIRRGGTEAFF	TRBJ1-1	.	.	TRBV12-3/TRBV12-4
TGTGCCAGCAGTTACCAGGACAGGGTGCCGGGGACTGAAGCTTTCTTT	CASSYQDRVPGTEAFF	TRBJ1-1	once	TRBD1	TRBV6-5
TGTGCCAGCAGCTCCTGGGGGGGGTACAATGAGCAGTTCTTC	CASSSWGGYNEQFF	TRBJ2-1	.	TRBD2	TRBV13
TGTGCCAGCAGCGTGGACTGGTCGGCCTACGAGCAGTACTTC	CASSVDWSAYEQYF	TRBJ2-7	.	.	TRBV5-4
TGCGCCAGCAGCCAAGAAGGCGAGCAGTTCTTC	CASSQEGEQFF	TRBJ2-1	once	.	TRBV4-3
TGTGCCAGCTCACGCTCCCCGGGACAGGGAGTTGCACCCCTCCACTTT	CASSRSPGQGVAPLHF	TRBJ1-6	.	TRBD1	TRBV18
TGTGCCACGTCGAGGGAAGGCTATGGCTACACCTTC	CATSREGYGYTF	TRBJ1-2	.	.	TRBV24-1
TGTGCCAGCAGTTTACCAGGAGCTGCAACTAATGAAAAACTGTTTTTT	CASSLPGAATNEKLFF	TRBJ1-4	.	.	TRBV28
TGTGCCAGCAGCCCCCGTGGAGGCCTGGAAATTCGGGTTTTCTTT	CASSPRGGLEIRVFF	TRBJ1-1	.	.	TRBV7-8
TGTGCCAGCAGGCGACCAGGGTTGGACAATCAGCCCCAGCATTTT	CASRRPGLDNQPQHF	TRBJ1-5	.	.	TRBV28
TGTGCCAGCACCTCGGGCGGGACACATGAGCAGTTCTTC	CASTSGGTHEQFF	TRBJ2-1	.	.	TRBV28
TGTGCCAGCAGCTCGTGGGATAGAAGTAATGAAAAACTGTTTTTT	CASSSWDRSNEKLFF	TRBJ1-4	few	.	TRBV7-9
TGTGCCAGTAGTGTCCAGGGTGGAATGAACACTGAAGCTTTCTTT	CASSVQGGMNTEAFF	TRBJ1-1	few	.	TRBV19
TGTGCCATCAGTGAGTCCGGACTAGCGGGAAGAAACAACTCCTACGAGCAGTACTTC	CAISESGLAGRNNSYEQYF	TRBJ2-7	.	TRBD2	TRBV10-3
TGTGCCACCAGTCCGGGACAGCAATACGAGCAGTACTTC	CATSPGQQYEQYF	TRBJ2-7	.	TRBD1	TRBV24-1
TGCGCCAGCAGCCAGACCGAGAACAGGGCCTATGGCTACACCTTC	CASSQTENRAYGYTF	TRBJ1-2	.	.	TRBV4-1
TGCGCCAGCAGTGAAATCGGCGGCGCGGGAGTGCATGAGCAGTTCTTC	CASSEIGGAGVHEQFF	TRBJ2-1	.	TRBD2	TRBV10-1
TGTGCCAGCAGCTTAGTCGGGGTTAGCTCCTACGAGCAGTACTTC	CASSLVGVSSYEQYF	TRBJ2-7	.	.	TRBV7-9
TGTGCCAGCAGTTTAGTGAAATACACTGAAGCTTTCTTT	CASSLVKYTEAFF	TRBJ1-1	.	.	TRBV27
TGTGCCAGCAGTTTACAGGGGGTCTCCTACAATGAGCAGTTCTTC	CASSLQGVSYNEQFF	TRBJ2-1	.	TRBD1	TRBV28
TGTGCCAGCAGAGAAACCGGGACAGCTGCTGGCTACACCTTC	CASRETGTAAGYTF	TRBJ1-2	.	TRBD1	TRBV27
TGTGCCAGCAGCTTAGGGACCTTAAATGAAAAACTGTTTTTT	CASSLGTLNEKLFF	TRBJ1-4	.	.	TRBV7-9
TGTGCCAGCTCACCAAGTTTTTTAGAGACCCAGTACTTC	CASSPSFLETQYF	TRBJ2-5	.	.	TRBV18
TGTGCCAGCAGTGAAAGCCCCGGATACAATGAGCAGTTCTTC	CASSESPGYNEQFF	TRBJ2-1	.	.	TRBV2
TGTGCCAGCAGCTTTGAGACTAGCGGGGTTGGGGAGCTGTTTTTT	CASSFETSGVGELFF	TRBJ2-2	.	TRBD2	TRBV11-2
TGTGCCAGCAGCCGAGACAGGGTCGGAGCTTTCTTT	CASSRDRVGAFF	TRBJ1-1	.	TRBD1	TRBV7-2
TGTGCCAGCAGCTCCCGAAGGGACAGCAAAGCTTTCTTT	CASSSRRDSKAFF	TRBJ1-1	few	TRBD1	TRBV11-3
TGTGCCAGCACCGTCGACACCCGGGGGACCGGGGAGCTGTTTTTT	CASTVDTRGTGELFF	TRBJ2-2	.	.	TRBV9
TGTGCCTGGGCATTGAACACTGAAGCTTTCTTT	CAWALNTEAFF	TRBJ1-1	.	.	TRBV30
TGTGCCAGCACCGGGACTAGTTTCACCAATGAGCAGTTCTTC	CASTGTSFTNEQFF	TRBJ2-1	.	TRBD2	TRBV2
TGTGCCAGTCGGACAGGGAGCTCCTACAATGAGCAGTTCTTC	CASRTGSSYNEQFF	TRBJ2-1	once	TRBD1	TRBV7-9
TGTGCCAGCAGCATAGGACTAGCGGGCCGCACAGATACGCAGTATTTT	CASSIGLAGRTDTQYF	TRBJ2-3	.	TRBD2	TRBV5-4